The rows below give T cell receptor beta chains drawn from one sample of a study of blood T cell repertoires in COVID-19. TCRdb's copy holds only in-frame clones and misses some; the assay was immunoSEQ multiplex PCR. Of some 99,000 clones listed, roughly 88% were seen once; the top ten hold approximately 7.9%. The sequencing sample was made of peripheral blood. The receptors originated from a woman of 80 years or more with active or convalescent COVID-19. The CDR3 runs from the conserved cysteine through the conserved F or W. A D gene is named only where the DNA matches it firmly. A row's size may be missing; if present it is once, few, many or a size class.

clone size	V gene	J gene	D gene	CDR3 protein	CDR3 DNA
.	TRBV6-6	TRBJ2-7	TRBD1	CASSYSVHRGHEQYF	TGTGCCAGCAGTTACTCGGTCCACAGGGGGCACGAGCAGTACTTC
.	TRBV19	TRBJ2-1	.	CASAKEPYNEQFF	TGTGCCAGTGCGAAGGAGCCTTACAATGAGCAGTTCTTC
.	TRBV5-3	TRBJ2-3	.	CARSFITDLADTQYF	TGTGCCAGAAGCTTCATTACAGACCTGGCAGATACGCAGTATTTT
.	TRBV18	TRBJ1-6	TRBD1	CASSTGQGNSPLHF	TGTGCCAGCTCAACCGGACAGGGAAATTCACCCCTCCACTTT
.	TRBV7-2	TRBJ1-1	TRBD1	CASGRQGDTEAFF	TGTGCCAGCGGACGACAGGGGGACACTGAAGCTTTCTTT
.	TRBV28	TRBJ1-2	TRBD1	CASSPGTGVGGYTF	TGTGCCAGCAGTCCCGGGACAGGGGTAGGAGGCTACACCTTC
once	TRBV6-4	TRBJ2-1	.	CASSSDSRYNEQFF	TGTGCCAGCAGCTCTGACAGCCGCTACAATGAGCAGTTCTTC
.	TRBV24-1	TRBJ2-1	TRBD2	CATSEWTSGRIHEQFF	TGTGCCACCAGTGAATGGACTAGCGGGAGAATCCATGAGCAGTTCTTC
.	TRBV15	TRBJ2-3	TRBD2	CATSRDRTRTSANLDTQYF	TGTGCCACCAGCAGAGATCGTACCCGGACTAGCGCCAACTTAGATACGCAGTATTTT
.	TRBV19	TRBJ2-1	.	CASSIDSRNEQFF	TGTGCCAGTAGTATCGACAGCCGCAATGAGCAGTTCTTC
.	TRBV7-9	TRBJ2-5	TRBD2	CASSWRFPSSGNQETQYF	TGTGCCAGCAGCTGGCGGTTTCCTTCTAGCGGGAATCAAGAGACCCAGTACTTC
.	TRBV19	TRBJ1-3	TRBD1	CASAGQGPYSGNTIYF	TGTGCCAGTGCCGGACAGGGGCCCTACTCTGGAAACACCATATATTTT
few	TRBV24-1	TRBJ2-5	TRBD1	CATSALIGDRGKETQYF	TGTGCCACCAGTGCCTTAATAGGGGACAGGGGAAAAGAGACCCAGTACTTC
few	TRBV5-6	TRBJ2-1	TRBD2	CASSLKGAGEENEQFF	TGTGCCAGCAGCTTGAAAGGGGCGGGAGAAGAAAATGAGCAGTTCTTC
.	TRBV19	TRBJ1-1	.	CASSRVVTTEAFF	TGTGCCAGTAGCAGGGTCGTTACCACTGAAGCTTTCTTT
.	TRBV19	TRBJ2-7	.	CASSQRTATYEQYF	TGTGCCAGTAGTCAGAGGACAGCCACCTACGAGCAGTACTTC
.	TRBV5-1	TRBJ2-1	.	CASSFGQGRNEQFF	TGCGCCAGCAGCTTTGGGCAGGGAAGGAATGAGCAGTTCTTC
.	TRBV7-9	TRBJ2-5	.	CASSLPRGLQETQYF	TGTGCCAGCAGCTTGCCTAGGGGCCTCCAAGAGACCCAGTACTTC
.	TRBV28	TRBJ2-3	TRBD1	CASVPSVGTARWDTQYF	TGTGCCAGCGTCCCCAGCGTCGGGACAGCCCGTTGGGATACGCAGTATTTT
.	TRBV5-1	TRBJ1-4	.	CASSFGQGNEKLFF	TGCGCCAGCAGCTTTGGGCAGGGGAATGAAAAACTGTTTTTT
.	TRBV5-1	TRBJ2-2	.	CASSRLEVTRTGELFF	TGCGCCAGCAGCCGATTGGAGGTCACGCGAACCGGGGAGCTGTTTTTT
.	TRBV5-1	TRBJ2-7	TRBD1	CASSPGQGTHEQYF	TGCGCCAGCAGCCCGGGACAGGGCACCCACGAGCAGTACTTC
.	TRBV5-5	TRBJ2-4	.	CASSLAGKNIQYF	TGTGCCAGCAGCTTGGCGGGGAAAAACATTCAGTACTTC
.	TRBV19	TRBJ1-3	.	CATTRTAETGTIYF	TGTGCCACTACGAGGACAGCCGAAACGGGCACCATATATTTT
.	TRBV7-2	TRBJ2-7	TRBD2	CASSLVVSGMYEQYF	TGTGCCAGCAGCTTAGTGGTTAGCGGGATGTACGAGCAGTACTTC
few	TRBV14	TRBJ2-1	TRBD2	CASSLLAGVEFF	TGTGCCAGCAGCCTTTTAGCGGGAGTGGAGTTCTTC
.	TRBV7-9	TRBJ2-3	TRBD1	CASSLRGRLRTDTQYF	TGTGCCAGCAGCTTAAGGGGGCGCCTACGCACAGATACGCAGTATTTT
.	TRBV7-8	TRBJ1-2	.	CASSLGVGSVNYGYTF	TGTGCCAGCAGCTTAGGGGTGGGTAGCGTAAACTATGGCTACACCTTC
.	TRBV29-1	TRBJ2-1	TRBD2	CSGKGTSGSNEQFF	TGCAGCGGAAAGGGGACTAGCGGGTCCAATGAGCAGTTCTTC
.	TRBV19	TRBJ2-7	TRBD1	CASSTTYRGRSEQYF	TGTGCCAGTAGTACGACATACAGGGGGCGCTCCGAGCAGTACTTC
.	TRBV2	TRBJ2-3	TRBD1	CASRWTGPTDTQYF	TGTGCCAGCAGGTGGACAGGTCCCACAGATACGCAGTATTTT
few	TRBV12-2	TRBJ1-5	.	CASPLVSAPGYQPQHF	TGTGCAAGTCCCCTAGTTAGCGCGCCGGGTTATCAGCCCCAGCATTTT
.	TRBV7-9	TRBJ1-1	.	CASSLVSGSTEAFF	TGTGCCAGCAGCTTAGTCTCAGGATCAACTGAAGCTTTCTTT
.	TRBV10-3	TRBJ2-3	TRBD2	CAISAPGTSGRSTDTQYF	TGTGCCATCAGTGCCCCCGGGACTAGCGGCCGTAGCACAGATACGCAGTATTTT
once	TRBV28	TRBJ2-7	.	CACYGASIAEQYF	TGTGCCTGCTATGGGGCGTCGATTGCCGAGCAGTACTTC
.	TRBV19	TRBJ1-5	.	CASSYSTDNQPQHF	TGTGCCAGTAGTTACAGCACGGACAATCAGCCCCAGCATTTT
.	TRBV9	TRBJ2-5	.	CASSVAGNYQETQYF	TGTGCCAGCAGCGTAGCGGGTAATTACCAAGAGACCCAGTACTTC
once	TRBV11-2	TRBJ2-3	TRBD2	CASSLGLAGADTQYF	TGTGCCAGCAGCTTAGGACTAGCGGGGGCCGATACGCAGTATTTT
.	TRBV7-9	TRBJ2-2	TRBD1	CASSFPPGGPGELFF	TGTGCCAGCAGCTTTCCACCAGGGGGCCCCGGGGAGCTGTTTTTT
.	TRBV24-1	TRBJ2-1	.	CATSAKRVGYNEQFF	TGTGCCACCAGCGCTAAGAGGGTAGGTTACAATGAGCAGTTCTTC
.	TRBV6-1	TRBJ2-7	.	CASSEVLGLLYEQYF	TGTGCCAGCAGTGAAGTTCTGGGGCTTTTGTACGAGCAGTACTTC
.	TRBV10-1	TRBJ1-5	.	CASSDRQVNQPQHF	TGCGCCAGCAGTGACCGCCAGGTCAATCAGCCCCAGCATTTT
few	TRBV6-5	TRBJ2-2	TRBD2	CASSYSPSGRFGELFF	TGTGCCAGCAGTTACTCCCCTAGCGGGAGGTTCGGGGAGCTGTTTTTT
.	TRBV3-1/TRBV3-2	TRBJ1-2	.	CASSQDRTGRGGYTF	TGTGCCAGCAGCCAAGATAGAACAGGGAGGGGTGGCTACACCTTC
.	TRBV29-1	TRBJ2-7	.	CSVKRGVEQYF	TGCAGCGTCAAACGGGGTGTCGAGCAGTACTTC
.	TRBV27	TRBJ2-7	TRBD1	CASRYKTGVSYEQYF	TGTGCCAGCAGATATAAAACAGGGGTATCCTACGAGCAGTACTTC
once	TRBV28	TRBJ1-4	TRBD1	CASTTGQGYEKLFF	TGTGCCAGCACCACCGGACAGGGGTATGAAAAACTGTTTTTT
.	TRBV5-1	TRBJ2-7	TRBD2	CASSLGREGGEQYF	TGCGCCAGCAGCTTGGGGCGGGAGGGGGGCGAGCAGTACTTC
.	TRBV9	TRBJ2-6	TRBD1	CASSAEDRFGAGANVLTF	TGTGCCAGCAGCGCAGAGGACAGGTTTGGCGCTGGGGCCAACGTCCTGACTTTC
.	TRBV9	TRBJ2-1	.	CASSVVGSSYNEQFF	TGTGCCAGCAGCGTAGTGGGGAGCTCCTACAATGAGCAGTTCTTC
.	TRBV5-6	TRBJ2-2	TRBD2	CASSATGRGYTGELFF	TGTGCCAGCAGTGCCACCGGGAGGGGATACACCGGGGAGCTGTTTTTT
.	TRBV4-2	TRBJ2-7	.	CASSQDRRGSYEQYF	TGTGCCAGCAGCCAAGATCGGCGGGGCTCCTACGAGCAGTACTTC
.	TRBV4-2	TRBJ2-7	TRBD2	CASSQDGDYYEQYF	TGTGCCAGCAGCCAAGACGGGGACTACTACGAGCAGTACTTC
.	TRBV4-2	TRBJ2-6	.	CASSQIGGSGANVLTF	TGTGCCAGCAGCCAAATCGGGGGCTCTGGGGCCAACGTCCTGACTTTC
.	TRBV5-1	TRBJ2-7	TRBD2	CASSRGTSGPYEQYF	TGCGCCAGCAGCCGAGGGACTAGCGGCCCCTACGAGCAGTACTTC
.	TRBV5-6	TRBJ2-1	TRBD2	CASSFLGLAGGPYNEQFF	TGTGCCAGCAGCTTCCTAGGACTAGCGGGAGGACCTTACAATGAGCAGTTCTTC
.	TRBV28	TRBJ2-1	TRBD1	CASSSYGDRGYNEQFF	TGTGCCAGCAGTTCCTATGGGGACAGGGGTTACAATGAGCAGTTCTTC
.	TRBV27	TRBJ1-5	.	CASRSGLTGNQPQHF	TGTGCCAGCAGAAGTGGGCTAACAGGGAATCAGCCCCAGCATTTT
.	TRBV6-9	TRBJ2-7	TRBD2	CASSFGTQTSGTSYEQYF	TGTGCCAGCAGTTTCGGGACACAGACTAGCGGGACCTCCTACGAGCAGTACTTC
.	TRBV5-1	TRBJ1-4	.	CASSLAGGSTEKLFF	TGCGCCAGCAGCTTGGCCGGCGGTTCTACTGAAAAACTGTTTTTT